The rows below give T cell receptor beta chains drawn from one sample of a study of control samples from healthy donors and cancer patients. Data came from immunoSEQ multiplex PCR; TCRdb stores just in-frame clones and leaves some out. Of just under 80,000 clones listed, 70% to 90% are singletons. The specimen was PBMCs. The receptor set was obtained from a woman between 55 and 75 years old with head and neck cancer. Each CDR3 is given with its conserved first and last residue. A D gene is named only where the DNA matches it firmly. Only some rows state a clone size, as once, few, many or a class for expanded clones.

NA	TRBV5-1	few	TRBJ1-1	CASSLRSGGNTEAFF	TGCGCCAGCAGCTTAAGATCGGGGGGGAACACTGAAGCTTTCTTT
NA	TRBV6-2/TRBV6-3	NA	TRBJ2-3	CASSIALGYSGTQYF	TGTGCCAGCAGTATTGCTTTGGGATACTCTGGTACGCAGTATTTT
TRBD1	TRBV19	once	TRBJ2-7	CASSILQGAYEQYF	TGTGCCAGTAGTATCTTACAGGGGGCCTACGAGCAGTACTTC
TRBD2	TRBV19	NA	TRBJ2-3	CASTGTSGSRGGDTQYF	TGTGCCAGCACCGGGACTAGCGGGAGCCGCGGGGGAGATACGCAGTATTTT
TRBD2	TRBV6-4	NA	TRBJ2-2	CASSAGTSVYTGELFF	TGTGCCAGCAGCGCCGGGACTAGCGTATACACCGGGGAGCTGTTTTTT
NA	TRBV5-5	NA	TRBJ2-5	CASSTLSFQETQYF	TGTGCCAGCAGCACCCTAAGCTTCCAAGAGACCCAGTACTTC
NA	TRBV19	NA	TRBJ2-2	CASSIDDGGGELFF	TGTGCCAGTAGTATAGATGACGGAGGCGGGGAGCTGTTTTTT
TRBD1	TRBV19	NA	TRBJ1-2	CASSVSQGPGGYTF	TGTGCCAGTAGTGTCTCACAGGGGCCGGGAGGCTACACCTTC
NA	TRBV5-5	NA	TRBJ1-5	CASSLVEGSGEPQHF	TGTGCCAGCAGCTTGGTAGAGGGTTCAGGCGAGCCCCAGCATTTT
NA	TRBV7-9	NA	TRBJ2-1	CASSNPSNYEQFF	TGTGCCAGCAGCAATCCTAGCAACTATGAGCAGTTCTTC
NA	TRBV5-6	NA	TRBJ2-6	CASSLVSSGANVLTF	TGTGCCAGCAGCTTGGTTAGCTCTGGGGCCAACGTCCTGACTTTC
NA	TRBV19	NA	TRBJ2-3	CASTYGNTDTQYF	TGTGCCAGTACTTACGGAAACACAGATACGCAGTATTTT